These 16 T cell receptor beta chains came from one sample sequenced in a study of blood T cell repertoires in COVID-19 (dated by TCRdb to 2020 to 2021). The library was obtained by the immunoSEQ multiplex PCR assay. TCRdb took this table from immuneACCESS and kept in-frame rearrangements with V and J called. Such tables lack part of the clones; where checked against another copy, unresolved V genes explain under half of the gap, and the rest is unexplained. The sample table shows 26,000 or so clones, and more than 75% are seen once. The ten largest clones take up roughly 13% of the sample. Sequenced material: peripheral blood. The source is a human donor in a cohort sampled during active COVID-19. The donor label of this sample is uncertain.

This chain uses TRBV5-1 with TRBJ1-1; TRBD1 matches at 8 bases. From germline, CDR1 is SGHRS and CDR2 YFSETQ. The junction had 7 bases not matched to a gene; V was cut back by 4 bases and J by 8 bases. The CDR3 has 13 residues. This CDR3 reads CASSVNRDREAFF. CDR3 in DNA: TGCGCCAGCAGCGTAAACCGGGACAGGGAAGCTTTCTTT.

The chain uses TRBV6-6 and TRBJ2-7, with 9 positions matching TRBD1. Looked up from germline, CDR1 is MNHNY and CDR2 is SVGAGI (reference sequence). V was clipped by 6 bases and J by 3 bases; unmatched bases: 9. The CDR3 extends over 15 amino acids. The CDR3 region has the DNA TGTGCCAGCAGCCGGGGACAGGGTAATCTCTACGAGCAGTACTTC. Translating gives CASSRGQGNLYEQYF.

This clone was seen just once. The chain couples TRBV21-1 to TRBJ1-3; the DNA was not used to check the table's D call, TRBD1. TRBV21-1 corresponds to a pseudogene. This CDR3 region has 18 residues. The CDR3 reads CASSRRQGLNMSGNTIYF. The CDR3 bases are TGTGCCAGCAGCCGCCGACAGGGGTTGAATATGTCTGGAAACACCATATATTTT.

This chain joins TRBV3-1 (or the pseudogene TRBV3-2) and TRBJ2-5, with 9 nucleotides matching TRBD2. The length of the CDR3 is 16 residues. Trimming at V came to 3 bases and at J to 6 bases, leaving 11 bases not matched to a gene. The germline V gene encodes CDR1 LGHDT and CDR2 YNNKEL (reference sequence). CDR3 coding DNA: TGTGCCAGCAGCCATGAGGCGGGGGGGCCGTCAAAGACCCAGTACTTC. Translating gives CASSHEAGGPSKTQYF.

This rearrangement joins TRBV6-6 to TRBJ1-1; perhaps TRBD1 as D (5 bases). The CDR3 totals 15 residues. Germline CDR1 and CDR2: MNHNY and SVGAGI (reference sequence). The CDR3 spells CVSGRLRGLNTEAFF. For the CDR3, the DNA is TGTGTTTCGGGAAGGCTGCGGGGCCTTAACACTGAAGCTTTCTTT.

CDR3 sequence (DNA): TGTGCCAGCAGCCCCTTAACGGCGCAGGTATTCTCTGGAAACACCATATATTTT. It encodes CASSPLTAQVFSGNTIYF. This chain links TRBV7-9 with TRBJ1-3; D unresolved. The CDR3 consists of 18 residues. Per germline, CDR1 SEHNR and CDR2 FQNEAQ (reference sequence). Trimming took 5 bases from V and 0 from J, leaving 20 bases between them.

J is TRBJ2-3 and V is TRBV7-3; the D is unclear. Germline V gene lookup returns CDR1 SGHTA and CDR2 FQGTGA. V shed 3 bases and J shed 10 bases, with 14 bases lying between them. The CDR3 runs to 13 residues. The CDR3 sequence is CASSFGPAGSQYF. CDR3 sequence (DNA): TGTGCCAGCAGCTTTGGTCCCGCCGGGTCGCAGTATTTT.

The CDR3, as DNA: TGTGCCAGCAGTCCACTCTCAGGCACCGGGGAGCTGTTTTTT. It yields the protein CASSPLSGTGELFF. The chain links TRBV2 to TRBJ2-2; the D is unclear. The CDR3 has 14 amino acids. CDR1 and CDR2 (germline): SNHLY, FYNNEI. Trimming pared 5 bases from V and 4 bases from J, leaving 11 bases between.

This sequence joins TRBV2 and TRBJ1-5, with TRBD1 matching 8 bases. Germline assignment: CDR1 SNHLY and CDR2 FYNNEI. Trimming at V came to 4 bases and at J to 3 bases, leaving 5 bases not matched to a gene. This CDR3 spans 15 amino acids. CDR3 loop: CASSATGATNQPQHF. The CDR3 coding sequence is TGTGCCAGCAGTGCGACAGGGGCTACCAATCAGCCCCAGCATTTT. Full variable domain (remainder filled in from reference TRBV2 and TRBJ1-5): EPEVTQTPSHQVTQMGQEVILRCVPISNHLYFYWYRQILGQKVEFLVSFYNNEISEKSEIFDDQFSVERPDGSNFTLKIRSTKLEDSAMYFCASSATGATNQPQHFGDGTRLSIL.

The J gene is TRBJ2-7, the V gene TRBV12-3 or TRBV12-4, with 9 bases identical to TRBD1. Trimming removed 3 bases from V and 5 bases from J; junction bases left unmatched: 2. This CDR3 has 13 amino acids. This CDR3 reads CASSLGQGHEQYF. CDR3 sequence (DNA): TGTGCCAGCAGTTTGGGACAGGGTCACGAGCAGTACTTC.

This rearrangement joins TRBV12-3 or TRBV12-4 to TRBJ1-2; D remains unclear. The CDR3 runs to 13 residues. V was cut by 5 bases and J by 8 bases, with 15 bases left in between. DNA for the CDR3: TGTGCCAGCAGTCACCGGAGCCTGTTCGGCTACACCTTC. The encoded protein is CASSHRSLFGYTF.

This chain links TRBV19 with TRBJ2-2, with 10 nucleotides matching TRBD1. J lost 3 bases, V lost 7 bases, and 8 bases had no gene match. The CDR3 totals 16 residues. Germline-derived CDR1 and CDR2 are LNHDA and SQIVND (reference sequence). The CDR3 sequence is CASISPGQGYTGELFF. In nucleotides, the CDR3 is TGTGCCAGTATTTCTCCGGGACAGGGGTACACCGGGGAGCTGTTTTTT.

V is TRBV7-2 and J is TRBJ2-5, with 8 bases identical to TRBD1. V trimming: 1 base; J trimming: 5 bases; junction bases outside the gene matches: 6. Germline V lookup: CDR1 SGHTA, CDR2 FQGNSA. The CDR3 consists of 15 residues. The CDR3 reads CASSLGGQGGETQYF. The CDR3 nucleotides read TGTGCCAGCAGCTTAGGAGGACAGGGCGGGGAGACCCAGTACTTC.

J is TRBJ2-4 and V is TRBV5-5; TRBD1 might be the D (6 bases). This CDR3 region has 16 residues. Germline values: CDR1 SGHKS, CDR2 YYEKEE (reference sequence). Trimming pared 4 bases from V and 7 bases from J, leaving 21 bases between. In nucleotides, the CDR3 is TGTGCCAGCAGCGCACCTACGGGACACTTACGGAACATTCAGTACTTC. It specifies CASSAPTGHLRNIQYF.

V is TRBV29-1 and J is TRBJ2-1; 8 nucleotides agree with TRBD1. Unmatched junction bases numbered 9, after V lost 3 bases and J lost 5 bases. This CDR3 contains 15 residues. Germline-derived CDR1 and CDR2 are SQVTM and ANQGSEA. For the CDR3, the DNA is TGCAGCGTTGAGCCTGCGCCGACAGGGGACAATGAGCAGTTCTTC. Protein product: CSVEPAPTGDNEQFF.

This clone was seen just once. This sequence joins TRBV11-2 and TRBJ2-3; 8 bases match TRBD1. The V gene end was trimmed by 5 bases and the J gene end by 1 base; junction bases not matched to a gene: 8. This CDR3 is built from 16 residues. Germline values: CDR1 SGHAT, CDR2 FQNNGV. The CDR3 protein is CASSPFRGQGTDTQYF. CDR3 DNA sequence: TGTGCCAGCAGCCCCTTCCGGGGACAGGGCACAGATACGCAGTATTTT. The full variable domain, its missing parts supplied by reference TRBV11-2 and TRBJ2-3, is EAGVAQSPRYKIIEKRQSVAFWCNPISGHATLYWYQQILGQGPKLLIQFQNNGVVDDSQLPKDRFSAERLKGVDSTLKIQPAKLEDSAVYLCASSPFRGQGTDTQYFGPGTRLTVL.